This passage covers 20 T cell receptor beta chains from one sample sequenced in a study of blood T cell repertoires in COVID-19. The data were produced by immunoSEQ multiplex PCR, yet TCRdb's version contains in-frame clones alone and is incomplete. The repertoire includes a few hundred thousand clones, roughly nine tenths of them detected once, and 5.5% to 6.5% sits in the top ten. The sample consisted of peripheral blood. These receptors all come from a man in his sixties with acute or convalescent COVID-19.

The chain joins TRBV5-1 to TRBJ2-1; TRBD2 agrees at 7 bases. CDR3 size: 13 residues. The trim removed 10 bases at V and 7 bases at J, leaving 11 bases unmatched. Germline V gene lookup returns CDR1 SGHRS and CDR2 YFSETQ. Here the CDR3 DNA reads TGCGCCTCATGGGAGGGCGCGGGGAATGAGCAGTTCTTC. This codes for CASWEGAGNEQFF.

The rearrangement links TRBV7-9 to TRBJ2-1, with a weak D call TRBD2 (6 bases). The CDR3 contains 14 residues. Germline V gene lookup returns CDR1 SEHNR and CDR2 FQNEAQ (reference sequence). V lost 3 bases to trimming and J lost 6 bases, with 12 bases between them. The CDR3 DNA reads TGTGCCAGCAGCTTCAACGGGAGAGGCAATGAGCAGTTCTTC. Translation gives CASSFNGRGNEQFF.

CDR3 nucleotide sequence: TGTGCCAGTACCCCATCGAGGACTAGCGGGAGGGCCATGCCCTACGAGCAGTACTTC. This codes for CASTPSRTSGRAMPYEQYF. The chain combines TRBV19 with TRBJ2-7; 15 bases align to TRBD2. CDR1 is LNHDA, CDR2 SQIVND, per germline (reference sequence). This CDR3 is built from 19 residues. The trim removed 7 bases at V and 2 bases at J, leaving 15 bases unmatched.

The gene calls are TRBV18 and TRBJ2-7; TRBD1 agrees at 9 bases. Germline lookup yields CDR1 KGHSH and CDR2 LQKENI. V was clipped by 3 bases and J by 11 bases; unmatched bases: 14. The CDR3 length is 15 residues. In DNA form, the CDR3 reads TGTGCCAGCTCACCGGCGGACAGGGGCCGGGGGTATGAGTACTTC. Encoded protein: CASSPADRGRGYEYF. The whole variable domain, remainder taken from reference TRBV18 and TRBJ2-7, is NAGVMQNPRHLVRRRGQEARLRCSPMKGHSHVYWYRQLPEEGLKFMVYLQKENIIDESGMPKERFSAEFPKEGPSILRIQQVVRGDSAAYFCASSPADRGRGYEYFGPGTRLTVT.

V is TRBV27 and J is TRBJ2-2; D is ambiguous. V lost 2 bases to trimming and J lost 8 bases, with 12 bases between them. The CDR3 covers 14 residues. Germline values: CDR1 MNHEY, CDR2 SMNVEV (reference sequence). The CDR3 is CASSLAQVAGELFF. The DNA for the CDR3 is TGTGCCAGCAGTTTAGCCCAAGTTGCGGGGGAGCTGTTTTTT.

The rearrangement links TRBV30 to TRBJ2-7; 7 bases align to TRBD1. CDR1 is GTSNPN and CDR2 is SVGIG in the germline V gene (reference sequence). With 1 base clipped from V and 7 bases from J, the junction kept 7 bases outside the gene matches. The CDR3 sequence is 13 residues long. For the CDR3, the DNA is TGTGCCTGGAGTGGACAGGGAAAGGGGGAGCAGTACTTC. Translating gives CAWSGQGKGEQYF.

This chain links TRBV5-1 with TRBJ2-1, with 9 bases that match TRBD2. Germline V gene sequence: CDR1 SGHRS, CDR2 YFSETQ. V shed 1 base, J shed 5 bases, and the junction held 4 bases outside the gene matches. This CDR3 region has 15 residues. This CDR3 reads CASSLSGTSNNEQFF. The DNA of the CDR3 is TGCGCCAGCAGCTTGAGTGGGACTAGCAACAATGAGCAGTTCTTC.

The CDR3 DNA reads as TGTGCCAGCAGCGTAGCAGGACAGGGGTACCACGAGCAGTACTTC. Its protein product is CASSVAGQGYHEQYF. The rearrangement links TRBV9 to TRBJ2-7; TRBD1 matches at 9 bases. The CDR3 totals 15 residues. The ends lost 0 bases at V and 5 bases at J; junction bases unmatched: 6. Germline V CDR1 and CDR2: SGDLS, YYNGEE.

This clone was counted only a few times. CDR3 loop: CASRLGTGNSPLHF. CDR3 bases: TGTGCCAGCAGGCTCGGGACAGGCAATTCACCCCTCCACTTT. The V gene is TRBV28, the J gene TRBJ1-6; 8 positions match TRBD1. The CDR3 is 14 amino acids. The germline CDR1 and CDR2 sequences are MDHEN and SYDVKM. V gave up 6 bases and J gave up 7 bases; unmatched junction bases: 5.

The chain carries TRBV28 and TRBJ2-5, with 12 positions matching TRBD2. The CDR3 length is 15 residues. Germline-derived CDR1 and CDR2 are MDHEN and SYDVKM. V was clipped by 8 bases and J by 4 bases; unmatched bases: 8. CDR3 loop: CASLGGLAGRETQYF. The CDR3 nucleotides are TGTGCCAGCCTAGGAGGACTAGCGGGAAGAGAGACCCAGTACTTC. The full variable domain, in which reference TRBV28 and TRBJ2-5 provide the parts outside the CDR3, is DVKVTQSSRYLVKRTGEKVFLECVQDMDHENMFWYRQDPGLGLRLIYFSYDVKMKEKGDIPEGYSVSREKKERFSLILESASTNQTSMYLCASLGGLAGRETQYFGPGTRLLVL.

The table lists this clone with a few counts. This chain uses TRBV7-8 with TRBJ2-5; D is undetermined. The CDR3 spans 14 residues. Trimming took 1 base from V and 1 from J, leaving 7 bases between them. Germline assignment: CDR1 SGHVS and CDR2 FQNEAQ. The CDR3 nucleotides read TGTGCCAGCAGCTTAGGAGAGGTCCAAGAGACCCAGTACTTC. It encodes CASSLGEVQETQYF.

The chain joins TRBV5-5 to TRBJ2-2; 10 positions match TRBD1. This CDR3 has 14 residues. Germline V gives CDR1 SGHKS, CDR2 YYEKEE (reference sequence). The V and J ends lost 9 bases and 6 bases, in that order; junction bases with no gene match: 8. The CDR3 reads CATFRDRGSGELFF. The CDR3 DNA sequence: TGTGCCACCTTCCGGGACAGGGGTTCCGGGGAGCTGTTTTTT.

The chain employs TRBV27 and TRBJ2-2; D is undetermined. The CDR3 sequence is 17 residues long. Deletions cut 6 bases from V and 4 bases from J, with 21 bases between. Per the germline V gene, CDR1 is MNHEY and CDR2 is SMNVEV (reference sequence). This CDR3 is CASRQTSYQVSTGELFF. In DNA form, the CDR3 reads TGTGCCAGCAGACAAACCTCGTACCAGGTATCCACCGGGGAGCTGTTTTTT.

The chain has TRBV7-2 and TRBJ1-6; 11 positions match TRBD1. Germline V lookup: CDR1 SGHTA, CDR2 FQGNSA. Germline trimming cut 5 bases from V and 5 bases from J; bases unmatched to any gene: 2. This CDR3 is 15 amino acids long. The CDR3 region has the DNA TGTGCCAGCAGCCGGGACAGGGGGAATAATTCACCCCTCCACTTT. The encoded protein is CASSRDRGNNSPLHF.

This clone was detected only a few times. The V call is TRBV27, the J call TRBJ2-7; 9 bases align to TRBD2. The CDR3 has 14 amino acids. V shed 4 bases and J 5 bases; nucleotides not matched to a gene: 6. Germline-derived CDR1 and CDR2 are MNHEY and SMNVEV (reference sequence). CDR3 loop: CASSSPSGNDEQYF. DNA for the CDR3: TGTGCCAGCAGTTCCCCTAGCGGGAACGACGAGCAGTACTTC.

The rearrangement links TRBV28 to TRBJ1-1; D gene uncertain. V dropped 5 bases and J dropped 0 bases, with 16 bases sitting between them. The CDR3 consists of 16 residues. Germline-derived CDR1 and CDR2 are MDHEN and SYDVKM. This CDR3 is CASSPPAAPMNTEAFF. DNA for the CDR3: TGTGCCAGCAGTCCGCCAGCAGCGCCCATGAACACTGAAGCTTTCTTT.

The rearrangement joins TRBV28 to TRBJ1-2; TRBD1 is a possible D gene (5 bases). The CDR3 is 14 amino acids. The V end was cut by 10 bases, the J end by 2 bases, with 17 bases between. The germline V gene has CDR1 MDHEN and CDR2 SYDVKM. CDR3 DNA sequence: TGTGCCACCCTGGTCGGACATGCAAACTATGGCTACACCTTC. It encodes CATLVGHANYGYTF.

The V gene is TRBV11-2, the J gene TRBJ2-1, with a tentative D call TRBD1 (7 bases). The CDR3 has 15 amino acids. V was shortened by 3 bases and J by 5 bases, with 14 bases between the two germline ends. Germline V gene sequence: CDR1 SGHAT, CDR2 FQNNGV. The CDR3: CASSFRGTANNEQFF. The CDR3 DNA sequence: TGTGCCAGCAGCTTCCGCGGGACAGCTAACAATGAGCAGTTCTTC.

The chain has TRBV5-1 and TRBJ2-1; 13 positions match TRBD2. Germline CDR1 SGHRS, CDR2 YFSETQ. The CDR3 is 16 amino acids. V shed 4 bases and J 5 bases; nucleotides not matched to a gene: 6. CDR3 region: CASSSTLAGGHNEQFF. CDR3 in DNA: TGCGCCAGCAGCAGCACACTAGCGGGAGGGCACAATGAGCAGTTCTTC.

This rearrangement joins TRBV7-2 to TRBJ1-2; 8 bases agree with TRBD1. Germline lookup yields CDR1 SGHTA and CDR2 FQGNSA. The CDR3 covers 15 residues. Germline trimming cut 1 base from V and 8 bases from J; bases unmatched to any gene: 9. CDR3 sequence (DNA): TGTGCCAGCAGCTTAGTTTCCGGGGACAGGCGAGGCTACACCTTC. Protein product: CASSLVSGDRRGYTF.